The rows below give T cell receptor beta chains drawn from one sample of a study of regulatory T cells in long-lasting Graves disease. TCRdb itself ran the multiplex PCR reads through MiXCR, one entry per CDR3 protein. The table has 600,000 to 650,000 distinct CDR3 sequences, roughly 15% seen once. These data were also reused for a study on T cells in Graves' hyperthyroidism and ophthalmopathy.

The input for sequencing was peripheral blood mononuclear cells (PBMCs), taken at new diagnosis, from a patient treated with antithyroid drugs. These receptors all stem from a woman aged 25 to 39 with Graves disease. Both conserved end residues are part of each CDR3. A D gene is named only where the DNA matches it firmly. The listing skips clone size in some rows; elsewhere it reads once, few, many or a size class.

NA	TRBJ2-4	TRBV6-1	TRBD1	CASSAETGRYIQYF	TGTGCCAGCAGTGCCGAGACAGGGAGATATATTCAGTACTTC
NA	TRBJ1-5	TRBV18	NA	CASSRDIYSNQPQHF	TGTGCCAGCTCGCGGGACATCTATAGCAATCAGCCCCAGCATTTT
many	TRBJ1-5	TRBV2	NA	CASSGAESQPQHF	TGTGCCAGCAGTGGGGCAGAATCTCAGCCCCAGCATTTT
many	TRBJ1-5	TRBV7-2	NA	CASSLDLWGNQPQHF	TGTGCCAGCAGCTTAGACCTGTGGGGCAATCAGCCCCAGCATTTT
few	TRBJ2-2	TRBV27	TRBD2	CASSLSIAGTGELFF	TGTGCCAGCAGTTTATCGATAGCGGGAACCGGGGAGCTGTTTTTT
many	TRBJ2-1	TRBV5-1	NA	CASKDLGGNNEQFF	TGCGCCAGCAAAGACTTGGGAGGAAACAATGAGCAGTTCTTC
few	TRBJ1-2	TRBV5-6	NA	CASSLEGRTYGYTF	TGTGCCAGCAGCTTAGAGGGACGGACCTATGGCTACACCTTC
few	TRBJ2-2	TRBV5-6	NA	CASTGSLRELFF	TGTGCCAGCACGGGAAGTTTACGGGAGCTGTTTTTT
NA	TRBJ1-3	TRBV3-1	NA	CASSLLGVGNTIYF	TGTGCCAGCAGCCTTCTCGGGGTTGGAAACACCATATATTTT
few	TRBJ2-7	TRBV24-1	TRBD2	CATSGAAGVYEQYF	TGTGCCACCAGTGGGGCAGCGGGAGTCTACGAGCAGTACTTC
many	TRBJ2-1	TRBV28	NA	CASSGNNEQFF	TGTGCCAGCAGTGGAAACAATGAGCAGTTCTTC
many	TRBJ2-7	TRBV24-1	NA	CATSDPRSASYEQYF	TGTGCCACCAGTGATCCGCGGAGTGCCTCCTACGAGCAGTACTTC
NA	TRBJ1-4	TRBV7-9	TRBD1	CASSPGTGGDRKLFF	TGTGCCAGCAGCCCCGGGACAGGGGGCGATCGGAAACTGTTTTTT
few	TRBJ2-3	TRBV6-2/TRBV6-3	NA	CAIAIRDTQYF	TGTGCCATCGCGATTAGGGATACGCAGTATTTT
NA	TRBJ2-4	TRBV7-2	NA	CASSPGLILGDIQYF	TGTGCCAGCAGCCCGGGACTGATCCTTGGAGACATTCAGTACTTC
many	TRBJ1-1	TRBV12-3/TRBV12-4	TRBD1	CASSSGGWTEAFF	TGTGCCAGCAGCTCAGGGGGCTGGACTGAAGCTTTCTTT
many	TRBJ2-7	TRBV25-1	NA	CASSDPSDSYEQYF	TGTGCCAGCAGTGACCCATCTGACTCCTACGAGCAGTACTTC
few	TRBJ2-1	TRBV20-1	TRBD2	CSARSHLGGLAGIGEQFF	TGCAGTGCTAGAAGTCATTTAGGGGGACTAGCGGGAATAGGTGAGCAGTTCTTC
NA	TRBJ2-2	TRBV5-1	NA	CASSLVWENGELFF	TGCGCCAGCAGCTTGGTTTGGGAGAACGGGGAGCTGTTTTTT
many	TRBJ1-4	TRBV10-3	NA	CAISESGVTNEKLFF	TGTGCCATCAGTGAGTCGGGGGTAACTAATGAAAAACTGTTTTTT
NA	TRBJ2-2	TRBV4-3	TRBD1	CASSQGVGQGNTGELFF	TGCGCCAGCAGCCAAGGGGTGGGACAGGGGAACACCGGGGAGCTGTTTTTT
many	TRBJ2-1	TRBV5-5	NA	CASSSGYDNEQFF	TGCGCCAGCAGCTCGGGCTACGACAATGAGCAGTTCTTC
many	TRBJ1-2	TRBV29-1	NA	CSVPVGGNNLGYTF	TGCAGCGTGCCTGTGGGGGGAAATAATCTCGGCTACACCTTC
many	TRBJ1-3	TRBV12-3/TRBV12-4	NA	CASSFGSRNTIYF	TGTGCCAGCAGTTTTGGGAGCCGAAACACCATATATTTT
NA	TRBJ2-1	TRBV19	NA	CASTPRGADSYNEQFF	TGTGCCAGTACCCCGCGGGGTGCGGATTCCTACAATGAGCAGTTCTTC
many	TRBJ1-5	TRBV20-1	NA	CSARDPGLPNQPQHF	TGCAGTGCTAGAGACCCGGGACTGCCCAATCAGCCCCAGCATTTT
NA	TRBJ1-2	TRBV4-2	TRBD1	CASSQDSPGQRLDGYTF	TGTGCCAGCAGCCAAGATTCCCCGGGACAGCGATTGGATGGCTACACCTTC
NA	TRBJ2-5	TRBV9	TRBD1	CASSVNQGDMYQETQYF	TGTGCCAGCAGCGTAAATCAGGGGGACATGTACCAAGAGACCCAGTACTTC
few	TRBJ2-1	TRBV28	TRBD2	CASSPYAGAGGAGNEQFF	TGTGCCAGCAGTCCTTACGCCGGAGCGGGAGGGGCTGGCAATGAGCAGTTCTTC
many	TRBJ2-1	TRBV20-1	NA	CSADETQGRNEQFF	TGCAGTGCTGACGAAACACAGGGGAGGAATGAGCAGTTCTTC
few	TRBJ2-3	TRBV20-1	TRBD2	CSAPGGNTDTQYF	TGCAGTGCTCCGGGGGGAAACACAGATACGCAGTATTTT
NA	TRBJ2-1	TRBV5-1	TRBD2	CASSILAGGTYNEQFF	TGCGCCAGCAGCATCCTAGCGGGAGGAACCTACAATGAGCAGTTCTTC
NA	TRBJ2-3	TRBV12-3/TRBV12-4	TRBD2	CASSPDAGTSGTDTQYF	TGTGCCAGCTCACCGGACGCCGGGACTAGCGGCACAGATACGCAGTATTTT
many	TRBJ1-1	TRBV20-1	NA	CSARDFGGRNTEAFF	TGCAGTGCTAGAGATTTTGGGGGAAGGAACACTGAAGCTTTCTTT
NA	TRBJ2-1	TRBV6-2/TRBV6-3	TRBD2	CASSQGTSGRGSGQFF	TGTGCCAGCAGCCAGGGGACTAGCGGGAGAGGTAGTGGGCAGTTCTTC
many	TRBJ2-7	TRBV10-3	NA	CAISSTGNYEQYF	TGTGCCATCAGCTCCACTGGGAACTACGAGCAGTACTTC
NA	TRBJ2-7	TRBV27	NA	CASSLRGYTYEQYF	TGTGCCAGCAGTTTGAGGGGGTATACCTACGAGCAGTACTTC
NA	TRBJ2-2	TRBV7-2	NA	CASSPPQDPEELFF	TGTGCCAGCAGCCCCCCCCAGGATCCCGAGGAGCTGTTTTTT
few	TRBJ2-7	TRBV27	TRBD1	CASSRTGQGPYEQYF	TGTGCCAGCAGTAGAACGGGACAGGGACCATACGAGCAGTACTTC
NA	TRBJ2-5	TRBV20-1	NA	CSAQLGGQETQYF	TGCAGTGCTCAATTAGGGGGGCAAGAGACCCAGTACTTC
few	TRBJ2-7	TRBV7-9	NA	CASSLAQTAYEQYF	TGTGCCAGCAGCTTAGCGCAGACAGCCTACGAGCAGTACTTC
NA	TRBJ1-1	TRBV19	NA	CASTYRGVTEAFF	TGTGCCAGTACCTATAGGGGGGTGACTGAAGCTTTCTTT
NA	TRBJ2-2	TRBV3-1	NA	CASSRVVPGELFF	TGTGCCAGCAGCCGTGTCGTTCCCGGGGAGCTGTTTTTT
few	TRBJ2-1	TRBV7-9	TRBD2	CASSLLAVNEQFF	TGTGCCAGCAGCTTACTAGCGGTAAATGAGCAGTTCTTC
NA	TRBJ2-2	TRBV11-2	NA	CASSSIPTRLGELFF	TGTGCCAGCAGCTCCATCCCAACTAGGCTCGGGGAGCTGTTTTTT
NA	TRBJ1-1	TRBV11-2	NA	CASSLLPGTEAFF	TGTGCCAGCAGCTTATTGCCGGGAACTGAAGCTTTCTTT
few	TRBJ2-1	TRBV4-1	TRBD1	CASSQPDRALNEQFF	TGCGCCAGCAGCCAGCCTGACAGGGCTTTAAATGAGCAGTTCTTC
few	TRBJ2-3	TRBV3-1	TRBD2	CASSYKLLAGSTDTQYF	TGTGCCAGCAGTTATAAGCTACTAGCGGGCTCCACAGATACGCAGTATTTT
few	TRBJ2-4	TRBV7-2	TRBD1	CASSPQGTGYIGAKNIQYF	TGTGCCAGCAGCCCCCAAGGGACAGGGTATATTGGAGCCAAAAACATTCAGTACTTC
NA	TRBJ2-3	TRBV11-2	TRBD2	CASSLRSSGGAPRDTQYF	TGTGCCAGCAGCCTGCGCTCTAGCGGCGGGGCCCCGCGGGATACGCAGTATTTT
many	TRBJ2-3	TRBV20-1	NA	CSALQATDTQYF	TGCAGTGCCCTTCAAGCGACAGATACGCAGTATTTT
many	TRBJ2-3	TRBV20-1	TRBD2	CSAKASGRRVGDTQYF	TGCAGTGCTAAGGCTAGCGGGAGAAGGGTTGGAGATACGCAGTATTTT
NA	TRBJ2-1	TRBV7-9	TRBD2	CASSVGGTSGRIDNEQFF	TGTGCCAGCAGCGTAGGGGGGACTAGCGGGAGGATCGACAATGAGCAGTTCTTC
NA	TRBJ1-2	TRBV5-1	NA	CASSLFIGQATYGYTF	TGCGCCAGCAGCTTGTTCATCGGTCAGGCCACCTATGGCTACACCTTC
NA	TRBJ1-5	TRBV30	TRBD1	CACTYRQGSNQPQHF	TGTGCCTGTACTTACAGACAGGGTAGCAATCAGCCCCAGCATTTT
NA	TRBJ2-1	TRBV9	NA	CASSVGIKGSEQFF	TGTGCCAGCAGCGTAGGTATCAAGGGTAGTGAGCAGTTCTTC